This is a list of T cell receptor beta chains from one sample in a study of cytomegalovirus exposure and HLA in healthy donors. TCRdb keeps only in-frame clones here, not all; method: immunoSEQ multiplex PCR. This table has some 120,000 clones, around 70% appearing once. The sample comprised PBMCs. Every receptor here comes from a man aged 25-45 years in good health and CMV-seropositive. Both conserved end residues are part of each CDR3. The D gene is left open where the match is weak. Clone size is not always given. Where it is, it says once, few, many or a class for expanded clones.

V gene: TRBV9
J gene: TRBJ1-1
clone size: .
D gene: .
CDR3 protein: CASSEWDTMNTEAFF
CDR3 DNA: TGTGCCAGCAGCGAGTGGGACACCATGAACACTGAAGCTTTCTTT

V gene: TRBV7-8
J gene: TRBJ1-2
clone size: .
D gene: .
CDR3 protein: CASSLTNYDYTF
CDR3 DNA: TGTGCCAGCAGCTTAACAAACTATGACTACACCTTC

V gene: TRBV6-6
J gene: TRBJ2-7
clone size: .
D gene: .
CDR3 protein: CASIPQARGEQYF
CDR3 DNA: TGTGCCAGCATACCTCAGGCAAGGGGCGAGCAGTACTTC

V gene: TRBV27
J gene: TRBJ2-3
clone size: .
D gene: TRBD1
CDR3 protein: CASSLGTVTDTQYF
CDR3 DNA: TGTGCCAGCAGTCTCGGGACAGTCACAGATACGCAGTATTTT

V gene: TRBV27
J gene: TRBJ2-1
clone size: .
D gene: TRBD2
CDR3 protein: CASIGRGVVKPQNFYNEQFF
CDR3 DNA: TGTGCCAGCATAGGGAGGGGTGTAGTTAAACCCCAGAACTTCTACAATGAGCAGTTCTTC

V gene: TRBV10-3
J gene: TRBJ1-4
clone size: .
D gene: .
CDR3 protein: CAISESGLGSPNEKLFF
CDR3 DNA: TGTGCCATCAGTGAGTCCGGACTAGGGTCCCCTAATGAAAAACTGTTTTTT

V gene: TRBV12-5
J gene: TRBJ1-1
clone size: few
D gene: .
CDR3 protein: CASGPDSYTEAFF
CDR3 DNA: TGTGCTAGTGGCCCCGACAGTTACACTGAAGCTTTCTTT

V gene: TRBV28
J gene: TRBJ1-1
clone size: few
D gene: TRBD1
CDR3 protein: CASSLSRDRGGTEAFF
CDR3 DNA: TGTGCCAGCAGTTTATCCCGGGACAGAGGGGGCACTGAAGCTTTCTTT

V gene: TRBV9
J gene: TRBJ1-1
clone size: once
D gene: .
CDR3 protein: CASSASTGHTEAFF
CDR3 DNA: TGTGCCAGCAGCGCGAGTACAGGGCACACTGAAGCTTTCTTT

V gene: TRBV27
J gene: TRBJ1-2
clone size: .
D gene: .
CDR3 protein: CASSLGGRFYGYTF
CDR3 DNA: TGTGCCAGCAGTTTAGGAGGACGCTTCTATGGCTACACCTTC

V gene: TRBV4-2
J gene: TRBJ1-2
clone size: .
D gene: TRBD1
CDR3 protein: CASSRADRDRGLGGYTF
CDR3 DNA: TGTGCCAGCAGCCGAGCCGACCGGGACAGGGGTCTAGGAGGCTACACCTTC

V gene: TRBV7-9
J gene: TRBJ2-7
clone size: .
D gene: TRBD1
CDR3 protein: CASSLGTGPYEQYF
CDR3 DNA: TGTGCCAGCAGCTTGGGGACAGGGCCGTACGAGCAGTACTTC

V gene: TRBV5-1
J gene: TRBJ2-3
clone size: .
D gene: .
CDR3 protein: CASSFYASGGADTQYF
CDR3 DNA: TGCGCCAGCAGCTTCTATGCCTCTGGAGGTGCAGATACGCAGTATTTT

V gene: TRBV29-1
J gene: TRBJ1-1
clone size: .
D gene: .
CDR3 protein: CSVEDRMAGTEAFF
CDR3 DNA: TGCAGCGTTGAAGACAGGATGGCGGGCACTGAAGCTTTCTTT

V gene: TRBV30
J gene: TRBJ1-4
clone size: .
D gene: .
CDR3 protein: CAWSVSGGNEKLFF
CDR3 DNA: TGTGCCTGGAGTGTAAGCGGGGGGAATGAAAAACTGTTTTTT

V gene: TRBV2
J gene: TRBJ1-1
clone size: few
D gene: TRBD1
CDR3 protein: CASGRTGPNTEAFF
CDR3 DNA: TGTGCCAGCGGGAGGACAGGCCCGAACACTGAAGCTTTCTTT

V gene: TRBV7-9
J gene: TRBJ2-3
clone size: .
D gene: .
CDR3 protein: CSSSFRGGTRDTQYF
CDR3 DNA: TGTTCCAGCAGCTTTCGGGGTGGTACCCGAGATACGCAGTATTTT

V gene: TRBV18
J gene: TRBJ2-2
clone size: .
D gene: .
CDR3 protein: CASSPGTPNTGELFF
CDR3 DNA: TGTGCCAGCTCACCGGGCACACCTAACACCGGGGAGCTGTTTTTT

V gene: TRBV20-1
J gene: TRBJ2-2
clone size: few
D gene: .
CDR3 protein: CSASSTGELFF
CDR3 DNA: TGCAGTGCTAGTAGCACCGGGGAGCTGTTTTTT

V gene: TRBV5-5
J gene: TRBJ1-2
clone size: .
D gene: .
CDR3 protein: CASSLASNYGYTF
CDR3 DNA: TGTGCCAGCAGCTTGGCCTCTAACTATGGCTACACCTTC

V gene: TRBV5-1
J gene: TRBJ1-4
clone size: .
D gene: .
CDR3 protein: CASSSIGQSPEKLFF
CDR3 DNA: TGCGCCAGCAGCTCCATAGGACAGTCCCCTGAAAAACTGTTTTTT

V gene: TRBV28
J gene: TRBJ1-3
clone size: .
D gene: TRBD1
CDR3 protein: CASRATTGVRDTIYF
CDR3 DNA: TGTGCCAGCAGAGCTACCACAGGGGTTAGGGACACCATATATTTT

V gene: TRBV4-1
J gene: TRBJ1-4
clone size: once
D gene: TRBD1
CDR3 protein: CASSQWTGSEKLFF
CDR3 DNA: TGCGCCAGCAGCCAATGGACAGGGTCAGAAAAACTGTTTTTT

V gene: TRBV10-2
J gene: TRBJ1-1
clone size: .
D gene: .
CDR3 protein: CASSEFPRTEAFF
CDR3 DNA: TGCGCCAGCAGTGAATTCCCGCGCACTGAAGCTTTCTTT

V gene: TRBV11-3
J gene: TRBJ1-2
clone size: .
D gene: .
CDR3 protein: CASSLHPYGYTF
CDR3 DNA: TGTGCCAGCAGCTTACATCCCTATGGCTACACCTTC

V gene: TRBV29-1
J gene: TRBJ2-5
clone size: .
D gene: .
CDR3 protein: CSVWPPQETQYF
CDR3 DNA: TGCAGCGTTTGGCCTCCGCAAGAGACCCAGTACTTC